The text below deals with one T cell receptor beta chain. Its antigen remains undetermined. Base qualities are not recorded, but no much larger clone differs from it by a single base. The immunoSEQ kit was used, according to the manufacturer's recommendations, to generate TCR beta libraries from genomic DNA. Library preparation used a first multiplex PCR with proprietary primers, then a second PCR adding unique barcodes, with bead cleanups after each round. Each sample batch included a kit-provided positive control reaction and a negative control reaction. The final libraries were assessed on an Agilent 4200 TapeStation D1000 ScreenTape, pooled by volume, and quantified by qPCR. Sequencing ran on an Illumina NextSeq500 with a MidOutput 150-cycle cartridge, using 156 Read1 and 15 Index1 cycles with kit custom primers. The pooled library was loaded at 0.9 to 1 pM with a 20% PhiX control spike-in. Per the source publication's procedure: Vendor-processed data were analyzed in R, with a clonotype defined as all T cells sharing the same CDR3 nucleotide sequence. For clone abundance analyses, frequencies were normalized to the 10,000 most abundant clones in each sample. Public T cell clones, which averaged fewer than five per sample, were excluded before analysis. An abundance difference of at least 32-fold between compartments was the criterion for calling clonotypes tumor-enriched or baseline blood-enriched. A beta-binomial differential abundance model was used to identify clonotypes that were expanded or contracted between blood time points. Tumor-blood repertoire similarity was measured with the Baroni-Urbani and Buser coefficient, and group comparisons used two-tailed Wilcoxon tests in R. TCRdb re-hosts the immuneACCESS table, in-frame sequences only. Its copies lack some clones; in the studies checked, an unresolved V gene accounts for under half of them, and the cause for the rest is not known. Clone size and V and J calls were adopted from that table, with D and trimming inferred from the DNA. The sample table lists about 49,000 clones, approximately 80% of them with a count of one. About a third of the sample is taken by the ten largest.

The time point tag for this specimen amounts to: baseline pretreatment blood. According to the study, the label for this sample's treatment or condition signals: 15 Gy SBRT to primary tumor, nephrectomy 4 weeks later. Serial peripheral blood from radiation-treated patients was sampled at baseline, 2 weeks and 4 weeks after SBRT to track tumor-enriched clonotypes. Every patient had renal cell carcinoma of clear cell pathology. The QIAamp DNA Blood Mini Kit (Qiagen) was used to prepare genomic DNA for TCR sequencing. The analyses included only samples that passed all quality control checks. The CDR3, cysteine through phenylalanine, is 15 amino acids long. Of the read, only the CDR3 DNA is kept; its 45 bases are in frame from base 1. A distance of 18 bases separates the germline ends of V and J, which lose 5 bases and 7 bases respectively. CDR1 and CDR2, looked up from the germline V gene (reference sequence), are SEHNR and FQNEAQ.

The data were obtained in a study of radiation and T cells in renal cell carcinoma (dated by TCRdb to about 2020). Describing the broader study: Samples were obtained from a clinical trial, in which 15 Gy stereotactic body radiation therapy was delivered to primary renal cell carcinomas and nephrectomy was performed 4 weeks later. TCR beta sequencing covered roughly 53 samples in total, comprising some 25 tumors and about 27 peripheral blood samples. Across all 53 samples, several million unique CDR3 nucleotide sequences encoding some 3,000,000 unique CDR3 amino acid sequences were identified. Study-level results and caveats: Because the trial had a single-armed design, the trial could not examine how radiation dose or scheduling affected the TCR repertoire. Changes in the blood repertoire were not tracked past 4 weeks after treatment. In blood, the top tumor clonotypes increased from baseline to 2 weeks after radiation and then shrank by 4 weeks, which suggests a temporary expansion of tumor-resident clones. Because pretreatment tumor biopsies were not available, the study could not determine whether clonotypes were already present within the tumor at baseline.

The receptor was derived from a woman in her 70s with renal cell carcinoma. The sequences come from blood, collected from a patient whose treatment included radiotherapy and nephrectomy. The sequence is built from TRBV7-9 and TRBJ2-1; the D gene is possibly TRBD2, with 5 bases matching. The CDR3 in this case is CASSLTRVTTNEQFF. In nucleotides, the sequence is TGTGCCAGCAGCCTCACGCGTGTGACTACGAATGAGCAGTTCTTC.